Listed here is a single T cell receptor (beta chain). With V trimmed by 3 bases and J by 1 base, 1 base remained unmatched. CDR1 is SGHVS and CDR2 is FQNEAQ in the germline V gene. CDR3 length: 15 amino acids. The assay was immunoSEQ multiplex PCR, and TCRdb's table has in-frame clones only and misses some. In the table there are 25,000 to 40,000 clones, around 86% of which are singletons. The source of the sample is a study of blood T cell repertoires in COVID-19. This clonotype was obtained from a man aged 60-69 years with active COVID-19. Sequenced input: peripheral blood. The chain has TRBV7-8 and TRBJ1-1; 11 nucleotides match TRBD1. The CDR3 region is CASSFGTGGNTEAFF. As DNA, the CDR3 is TGTGCCAGCAGCTTTGGGACAGGGGGGAACACTGAAGCTTTCTTT.